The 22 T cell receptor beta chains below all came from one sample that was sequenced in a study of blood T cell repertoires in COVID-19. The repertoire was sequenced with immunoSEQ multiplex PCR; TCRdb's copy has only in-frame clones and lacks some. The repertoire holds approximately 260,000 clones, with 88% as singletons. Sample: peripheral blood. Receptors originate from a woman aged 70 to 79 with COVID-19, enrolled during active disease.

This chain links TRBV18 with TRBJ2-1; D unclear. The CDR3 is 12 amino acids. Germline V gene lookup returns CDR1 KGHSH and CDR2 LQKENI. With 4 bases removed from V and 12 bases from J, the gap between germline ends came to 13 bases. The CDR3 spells CASSLPGGGQFF. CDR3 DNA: TGTGCCAGCTCACTGCCGGGTGGTGGGCAGTTCTTC. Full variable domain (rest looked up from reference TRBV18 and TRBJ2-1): NAGVMQNPRHLVRRRGQEARLRCSPMKGHSHVYWYRQLPEEGLKFMVYLQKENIIDESGMPKERFSAEFPKEGPSILRIQQVVRGDSAAYFCASSLPGGGQFFGPGTRLTVL.

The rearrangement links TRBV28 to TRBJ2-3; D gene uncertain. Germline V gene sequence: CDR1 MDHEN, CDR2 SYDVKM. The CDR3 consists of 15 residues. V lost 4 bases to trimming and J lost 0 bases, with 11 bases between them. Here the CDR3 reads CASSSPMSSTDTQYF. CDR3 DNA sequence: TGTGCCAGCAGTTCACCTATGAGTAGCACAGATACGCAGTATTTT.

CDR3 DNA: TGTGCCAGCAGCTTCCAGACTAGCGGGGGGACCCGGGAGCTGTTTTTT. It codes for CASSFQTSGGTRELFF. The V gene is TRBV7-6, the J gene TRBJ2-2; 13 bases fit TRBD2. Per germline, CDR1 SGHVS and CDR2 FNYEAQ. CDR3 length: 16 residues. V gave up 3 bases and J gave up 9 bases; unmatched junction bases: 7.

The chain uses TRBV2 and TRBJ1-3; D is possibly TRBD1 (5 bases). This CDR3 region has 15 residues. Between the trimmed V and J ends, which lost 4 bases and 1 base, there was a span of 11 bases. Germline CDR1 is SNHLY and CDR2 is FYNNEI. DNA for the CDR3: TGTGCCAGCAGTGGCAGGGTCGGGTCTGGAAACACCATATATTTT. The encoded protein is CASSGRVGSGNTIYF.

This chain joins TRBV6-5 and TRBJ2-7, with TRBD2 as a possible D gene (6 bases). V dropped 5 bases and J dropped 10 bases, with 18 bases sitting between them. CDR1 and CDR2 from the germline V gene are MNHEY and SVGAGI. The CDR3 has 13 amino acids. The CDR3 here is CASSRNRDSNQYF. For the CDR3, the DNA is TGTGCCAGCAGTCGTAACCGGGACTCCAACCAGTACTTC.

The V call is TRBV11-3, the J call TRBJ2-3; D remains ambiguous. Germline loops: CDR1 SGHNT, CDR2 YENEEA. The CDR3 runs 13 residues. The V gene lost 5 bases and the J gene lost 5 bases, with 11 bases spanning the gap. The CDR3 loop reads CASSPPGVDTQYF. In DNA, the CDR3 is TGTGCCAGCAGCCCGCCCGGAGTAGATACGCAGTATTTT. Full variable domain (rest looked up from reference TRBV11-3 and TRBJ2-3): EAGVVQSPRYKIIEKKQPVAFWCNPISGHNTLYWYLQNLGQGPELLIRYENEEAVDDSQLPKDRFSAERLKGVDSTLKIQPAELGDSAVYLCASSPPGVDTQYFGPGTRLTVL.

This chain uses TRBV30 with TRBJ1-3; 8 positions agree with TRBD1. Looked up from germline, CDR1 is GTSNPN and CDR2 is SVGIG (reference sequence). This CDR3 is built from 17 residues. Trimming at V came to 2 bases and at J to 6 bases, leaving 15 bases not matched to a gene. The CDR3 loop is CAWSPRGTDRVVNTIYF. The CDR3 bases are TGTGCCTGGAGTCCCCGGGGCACGGACAGGGTTGTAAACACCATATATTTT.

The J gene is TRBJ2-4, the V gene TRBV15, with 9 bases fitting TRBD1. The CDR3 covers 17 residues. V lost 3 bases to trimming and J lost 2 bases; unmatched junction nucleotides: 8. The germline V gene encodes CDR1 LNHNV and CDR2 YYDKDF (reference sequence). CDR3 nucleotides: TGTGCCACCAGCAGGGCCGGACAGGGGACAACCAAAAACATTCAGTACTTC. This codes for CATSRAGQGTTKNIQYF.

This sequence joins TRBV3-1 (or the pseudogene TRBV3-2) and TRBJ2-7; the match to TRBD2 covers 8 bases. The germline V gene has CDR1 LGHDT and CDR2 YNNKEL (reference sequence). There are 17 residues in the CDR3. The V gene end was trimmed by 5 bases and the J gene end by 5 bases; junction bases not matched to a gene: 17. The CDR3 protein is CASSASLGSGSFHEQYF. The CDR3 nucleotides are TGTGCCAGCAGCGCATCCCTAGGCAGCGGGAGCTTCCACGAGCAGTACTTC.

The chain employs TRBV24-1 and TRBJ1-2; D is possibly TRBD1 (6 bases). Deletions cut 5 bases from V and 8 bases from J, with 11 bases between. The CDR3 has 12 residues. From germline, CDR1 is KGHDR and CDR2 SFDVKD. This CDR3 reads CATSATGTGYTF. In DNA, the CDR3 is TGTGCCACCAGTGCTACAGGGACGGGCTACACCTTC.

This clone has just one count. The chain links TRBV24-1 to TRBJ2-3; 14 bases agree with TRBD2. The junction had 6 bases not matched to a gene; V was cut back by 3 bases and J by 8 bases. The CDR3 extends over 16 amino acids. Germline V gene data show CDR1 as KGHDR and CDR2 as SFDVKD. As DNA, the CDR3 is TGTGCCACCAGTGATCGGGGGACTAGCGGGAGTGGTACGCAGTATTTT. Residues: CATSDRGTSGSGTQYF.

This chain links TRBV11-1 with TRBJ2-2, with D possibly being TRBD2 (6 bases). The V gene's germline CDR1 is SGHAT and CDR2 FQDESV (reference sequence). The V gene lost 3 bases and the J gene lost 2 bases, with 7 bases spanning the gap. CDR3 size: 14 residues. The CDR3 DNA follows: TGTGCCAGCAGCTTGCGGGATAACACCGGGGAGCTGTTTTTT. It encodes CASSLRDNTGELFF.

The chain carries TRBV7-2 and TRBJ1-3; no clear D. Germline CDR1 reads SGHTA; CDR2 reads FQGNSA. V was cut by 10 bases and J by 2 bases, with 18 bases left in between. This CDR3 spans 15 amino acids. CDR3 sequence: CATSLWEGPGNTIYF. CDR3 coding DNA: TGTGCCACTTCCCTTTGGGAGGGCCCTGGAAACACCATATATTTT. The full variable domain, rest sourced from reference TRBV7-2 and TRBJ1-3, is GAGVSQSPSNKVTEKGKDVELRCDPISGHTALYWYRQSLGQGLEFLIYFQGNSAPDKSGLPSDRFSAERTGGSVSTLTIQRTQQEDSAVYLCATSLWEGPGNTIYFGEGSWLTVV.

This chain's CDR3 is CASSWGQSNQPQHF. The CDR3 DNA is TGTGCCAGCAGCTGGGGACAGAGCAATCAGCCCCAGCATTTT. The chain has TRBV11-2 and TRBJ1-5, with 7 bases lining up with TRBD1. V lost 4 bases to trimming and J lost 1 base; unmatched junction nucleotides: 1. This CDR3 has 14 residues. Per the germline V gene, CDR1 is SGHAT and CDR2 is FQNNGV.

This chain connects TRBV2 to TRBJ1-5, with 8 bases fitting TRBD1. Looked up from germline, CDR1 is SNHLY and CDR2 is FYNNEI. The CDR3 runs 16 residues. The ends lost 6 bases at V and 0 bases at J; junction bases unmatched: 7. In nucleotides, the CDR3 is TGTGCCAGCAGGACGGACAGGGCTTATAGCAATCAGCCCCAGCATTTT. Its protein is CASRTDRAYSNQPQHF.

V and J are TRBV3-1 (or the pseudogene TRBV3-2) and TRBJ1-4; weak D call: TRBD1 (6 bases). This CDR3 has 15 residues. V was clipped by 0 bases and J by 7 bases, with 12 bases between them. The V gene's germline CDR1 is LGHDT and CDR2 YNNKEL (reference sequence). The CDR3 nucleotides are TGTGCCAGCAGCCAAGAAAGCCAGGGGCTTGAAAAACTGTTTTTT. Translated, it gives CASSQESQGLEKLFF.

The CDR3 sequence: CASSPPDRAQPQHF. The CDR3 nucleotides read TGTGCCAGCAGTCCCCCCGACAGGGCTCAGCCCCAGCATTTT. This chain uses TRBV28 with TRBJ1-5; 7 nucleotides match TRBD1. Germline assignment: CDR1 MDHEN and CDR2 SYDVKM. Trimming took 5 bases from V and 6 from J; bases not matched to a gene: 7. The CDR3 contains 14 residues.

The DNA of the CDR3 is TGTGCCAGCAGCCAAGTCGTCGCGCCGGGACAGCAGACGTCTTTGGTCAATTCACCCCTCCACTTT. Translating gives CASSQVVAPGQQTSLVNSPLHF. The rearrangement links TRBV4-2 to TRBJ1-6; 7 bases are a match to TRBD1. J was trimmed by 7 bases and V by 1 base; bases with no gene match: 25. There are 22 residues in the CDR3. The germline V gene has CDR1 LGHNA and CDR2 YNFKEQ.

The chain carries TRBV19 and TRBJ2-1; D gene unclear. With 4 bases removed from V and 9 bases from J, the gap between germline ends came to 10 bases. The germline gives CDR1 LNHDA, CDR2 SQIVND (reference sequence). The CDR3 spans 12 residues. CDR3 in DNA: TGTGCCAGTAGTAACGCGGCGTTTGAGCAGTTCTTC. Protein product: CASSNAAFEQFF.

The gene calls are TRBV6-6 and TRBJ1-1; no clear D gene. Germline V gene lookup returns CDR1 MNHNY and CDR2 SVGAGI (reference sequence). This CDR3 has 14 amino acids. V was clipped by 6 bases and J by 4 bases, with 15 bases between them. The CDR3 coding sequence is TGTGCCAGCAGACGAAATGAAGAGGGCACTGAAGCTTTCTTT. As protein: CASRRNEEGTEAFF.

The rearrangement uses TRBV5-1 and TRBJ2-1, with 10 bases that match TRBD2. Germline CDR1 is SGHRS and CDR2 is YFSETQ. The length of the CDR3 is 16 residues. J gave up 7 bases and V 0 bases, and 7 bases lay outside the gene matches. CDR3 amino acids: CASSLALASGRNEQFF. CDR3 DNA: TGCGCCAGCAGCTTGGCCCTGGCTAGCGGGAGAAATGAGCAGTTCTTC.

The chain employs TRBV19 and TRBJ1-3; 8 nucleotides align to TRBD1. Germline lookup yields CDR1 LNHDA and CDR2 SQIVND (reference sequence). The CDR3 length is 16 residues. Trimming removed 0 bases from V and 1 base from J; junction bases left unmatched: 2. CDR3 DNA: TGTGCCAGTAGTATAGACGGACAGGGTTCTGGAAACACCATATATTTT. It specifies CASSIDGQGSGNTIYF.